The entry below gives a single T cell receptor (beta chain) sequence along with its context. Its cognate antigen is unknown. The data belong to a study of cytomegalovirus exposure and HLA in healthy donors. Study at large: Earlier, roughly 180 million T cells were analyzed, and 117 million unique TCR beta sequences were found among them.

The primer mix had 60 Vbeta and 13 Jbeta primers. Some clones are missing from TCRdb's copy, which holds only in-frame ones; the method was immunoSEQ multiplex PCR. This sample has around 190,000 clones, with around 77% found just once. Whole-study findings and limits: Most likely, a cluster of highly shared sequence variants arose as a sequencing artifact. Some V segments could not be told apart, so they were left out, TRBV6-2 and TRBV6-3 among them.

CDR1 MNHEY and CDR2 SVGAGI come from the germline V gene. Unmatched junction bases numbered 9, after V lost 6 bases and J lost 8 bases. The CDR3 is made up of 13 amino acids. Healthy bone marrow donors formed the donor group. This chain links TRBV6-5 with TRBJ1-2; 7 positions agree with TRBD1. Input material: PBMCs. This clonotype was sampled from a woman in her twenties or thirties in good health and CMV-seronegative. The CDR3: CASSPRQGRGYTF. The CDR3 region has the DNA TGTGCCAGCAGCCCCCGACAGGGAAGGGGCTACACCTTC.